This entry lists 25 T cell receptor beta chains sequenced from one sample in a study of early T cells in non-severe SARS-CoV-2 infection. TCRdb independently ran MiXCR on the 5' RACE reads; one entry per CDR3 protein. Of 100,000 to 130,000 distinct CDR3 sequences detected, around 10% appear once; the ten largest clones hold approximately 8.1%. Specimen: whole blood. The receptors were gathered from an adult who was a healthcare worker with PCR-confirmed SARS-CoV-2 infection or an uninfected control (not recorded which).

This chain connects TRBV5-4 to TRBJ2-7, with D perhaps assigned TRBD1 or TRBD2 (6 bases each). The germline V gene encodes CDR1 SGHNT and CDR2 YYREEE (reference sequence). This CDR3 is 14 amino acids long. Between the trimmed V and J ends, which lost 4 bases and 7 bases, there was a span of 18 bases. CDR3 coding DNA: TGTGCCAGCAGCACCGGGGGCCAGCTAAGGGAGCAGTACTTC. Encoded protein: CASSTGGQLREQYF.

This clonotype has only a few counts. This rearrangement joins TRBV12-3 or TRBV12-4 to TRBJ2-7, with D possibly being TRBD2 (6 bases). The CDR3 runs to 12 residues. The V and J ends lost 6 bases and 3 bases respectively, with 9 bases between them. This CDR3 reads CASSPGDYEQYF. The CDR3 bases are TGTGCCAGCAGCCCGGGAGACTACGAGCAGTACTTC.

The sample holds many counts of this clonotype. The genes are TRBV19 and TRBJ2-3, with TRBD2 matching over 11 bases. The CDR3 has 14 residues. The ends lost 10 bases at V and 6 bases at J; junction bases unmatched: 9. The germline CDR1 and CDR2 sequences are LNHDA and SQIVND (reference sequence). CDR3 residues: CATANSGRADTQYF. The DNA of the CDR3 is TGTGCCACCGCCAATAGCGGGAGGGCGGATACGCAGTATTTT.

Many counts were recorded for this clonotype. The chain carries TRBV28 and TRBJ1-2, with TRBD1 identical over 7 bases. With V trimmed by 7 bases and J by 8 bases, 10 bases remained unmatched. CDR1 is MDHEN, CDR2 SYDVKM, per germline. The CDR3 runs to 13 residues. The CDR3 region has the DNA TGTGCCAGCACCCAAACAGGGGACCAGGGCTACACCTTC. This translates into CASTQTGDQGYTF.

The chain employs TRBV28 and TRBJ1-6, with 9 bases fitting TRBD1. The J segment lost 9 bases and the V segment lost 4 bases, leaving 4 bases of the junction unmatched. CDR3 length: 14 amino acids. Germline CDR1 is MDHEN and CDR2 is SYDVKM. The CDR3 nucleotides read TGTGCCAGCAGTTCGGGACAGGGCGGTTCACCCCTCCACTTT. Translated, it gives CASSSGQGGSPLHF.

With regard to this clonotype: This clone may be a read error of a much larger clone one base away. The rearrangement uses TRBV7-9 and TRBJ2-2; D uncertain. The CDR3 totals 15 residues. Germline-derived CDR1 and CDR2 are SEHNR and FQNEAQ (reference sequence). V lost 0 bases to trimming and J lost 4 bases, with 9 bases between them. Written as DNA, the CDR3 is TGTGCCAGCAGCTTAGCGAAACCTCTCACCGGGGAGCTGTTTTTT. Protein product: CASSLAKPLTGELFF. Combining the CDR3 with reference TRBV7-9 and TRBJ2-2 gives the whole variable domain DTGVSQNPRHKITKRGQNVTFRCDPISEHNRLYWYRQTLGQGPEFLTYFQNEAQLEKSRLLSDRFSAERPKGSFSTLEIQRTEQGDSAMYLCASSLAKPLTGELFFGEGSRLTVL.

This clonotype was found a few times. For the CDR3, the DNA is TGCAGTGCCCCGACAGGGAGGAAGACCCAGTACTTC. This gives the protein CSAPTGRKTQYF. The J gene is TRBJ2-5, the V gene TRBV20-1; D is perhaps TRBD1 (7 bases). CDR3 length: 12 residues. The germline V gene has CDR1 DFQATT and CDR2 SNEGSKA (reference sequence). Between the trimmed V and J ends, which lost 6 bases and 6 bases, there was a span of 14 bases.

This clonotype was recorded a few times. The V and J genes are TRBV20-1 and TRBJ2-7; the match to TRBD2 covers 7 bases. The CDR3 covers 15 residues. The V segment lost 1 base and the J segment 7 bases; nucleotides outside the gene matches: 13. Germline V gene lookup returns CDR1 DFQATT and CDR2 SNEGSKA (reference sequence). CDR3 residues: CSARGASEGGWEQYF. The CDR3 nucleotides are TGCAGTGCTAGAGGTGCATCTGAGGGAGGGTGGGAGCAGTACTTC.

This rearrangement joins TRBV20-1 to TRBJ1-1; no clear D. Trimming shortened V by 6 bases and J by 4 bases, and 15 bases separated the two germline ends. The germline CDR1 and CDR2 sequences are DFQATT and SNEGSKA (reference sequence). This CDR3 comprises 13 residues. CDR3 loop: CSAKGWEGTEAFF. DNA of the CDR3: TGCAGTGCCAAGGGATGGGAAGGCACTGAAGCTTTCTTT.

This clonotype was observed at least ten times. V gene TRBV7-2 combines with J gene TRBJ2-7; D might be TRBD2 (6 bases). This CDR3 has 14 amino acids. Trimming shortened V by 5 bases and J by 0 bases, and 11 bases separated the two germline ends. The germline V gene encodes CDR1 SGHTA and CDR2 FQGNSA. DNA of the CDR3: TGTGCCAGCAGCCGGGGGATTACCTCCTACGAGCAGTACTTC. Amino acid sequence: CASSRGITSYEQYF. Complete variable domain (other parts from reference TRBV7-2 and TRBJ2-7): GAGVSQSPSNKVTEKGKDVELRCDPISGHTALYWYRQSLGQGLEFLIYFQGNSAPDKSGLPSDRFSAERTGGSVSTLTIQRTQQEDSAVYLCASSRGITSYEQYFGPGTRLTVT.

This clonotype has a count of ten or more. The V gene is TRBV25-1, the J gene TRBJ2-5, with D hard to call. The V end lost 4 bases, the J end lost 5 bases, and 8 bases lay between the germline ends. The CDR3 loop spans 12 amino acids. CDR1 is MGHDK and CDR2 is SYGVNS in the germline V gene. The CDR3 DNA reads TGTGCCAGCAGTGCCACAGTCGAGACCCAGTACTTC. This sequence encodes CASSATVETQYF. The full variable domain, completed using reference TRBV25-1 and TRBJ2-5, is EADIYQTPRYLVIGTGKKITLECSQTMGHDKMYWYQQDPGMELHLIHYSYGVNSTEKGDLSSESTVSRIRTEHFPLTLESARPSHTSQYLCASSATVETQYFGPGTRLLVL.

The table lists this clonotype with many counts. The chain recombines TRBV18 with TRBJ1-5; 9 bases match TRBD1. This CDR3 has 15 residues. The V and J ends lost 4 bases and 6 bases, in that order; junction bases with no gene match: 7. CDR1 is KGHSH, CDR2 LQKENI, per germline. CDR3 region: CASSLGQGSGQPQHF. Here the CDR3 DNA reads TGTGCCAGCTCACTGGGACAGGGATCAGGTCAGCCCCAGCATTTT.

This clonotype was found many times. V and J are TRBV11-2 and TRBJ1-4; D is uncertain. Trimming stripped 0 bases from V and 10 bases from J, with 9 bases between. Germline V gene lookup returns CDR1 SGHAT and CDR2 FQNNGV. The CDR3 sequence is 13 residues long. CDR3 amino acids: CASSLEPGGKLFF. CDR3 coding DNA: TGTGCCAGCAGCTTAGAGCCGGGAGGAAAACTGTTTTTT.

This clonotype was recorded a few times. This chain connects TRBV29-1 to TRBJ2-1; TRBD2 matches 9 bases. CDR1 and CDR2 from the germline V gene are SQVTM and ANQGSEA. The CDR3 totals 12 residues. Trimming at V came to 7 bases and at J to 9 bases, leaving 7 bases not matched to a gene. CDR3 protein: CSGGLANSEQFF. As DNA, the CDR3 is TGCAGCGGTGGACTAGCGAATAGTGAGCAGTTCTTC.

Many counts were recorded for this clonotype. The rearrangement links TRBV7-9 to TRBJ2-4; 7 positions match TRBD1. Germline-derived CDR1 and CDR2 are SEHNR and FQNEAQ (reference sequence). With V trimmed by 3 bases and J by 0 bases, 2 bases remained unmatched. The CDR3 length is 15 residues. In DNA form, the CDR3 reads TGTGCCAGCAGCTTGGGACAGACAGCCAAAAACATTCAGTACTTC. Protein product: CASSLGQTAKNIQYF. The variable domain in full, with the rest retrieved from reference TRBV7-9 and TRBJ2-4, is DTGVSQNPRHKITKRGQNVTFRCDPISEHNRLYWYRQTLGQGPEFLTYFQNEAQLEKSRLLSDRFSAERPKGSFSTLEIQRTEQGDSAMYLCASSLGQTAKNIQYFGAGTRLSVL.

This clonotype was detected ten times or more. The rearrangement joins TRBV6-5 to TRBJ2-2, with 12 nucleotides matching TRBD2. The length of the CDR3 is 15 residues. CDR1 is MNHEY and CDR2 is SVGAGI in the germline V gene. V lost 2 bases and J lost 6; bases outside the gene matches: 1. The CDR3 region is CASSYASGGAGELFF. The CDR3 coding sequence is TGTGCCAGCAGTTACGCTAGCGGGGGGGCCGGGGAGCTGTTTTTT.

This clonotype was observed at least ten times. The chain carries TRBV20-1 and TRBJ1-1; 7 nucleotides align to TRBD1. The germline V gene encodes CDR1 DFQATT and CDR2 SNEGSKA (reference sequence). V lost 5 bases to trimming and J lost 1 base; unmatched junction nucleotides: 7. This CDR3 spans 14 amino acids. The CDR3 sequence: CSALKGARNTEAFF. CDR3 in DNA: TGCAGTGCTTTGAAGGGGGCCAGGAACACTGAAGCTTTCTTT.

This clonotype was observed a handful of times. V gene TRBV7-2 combines with J gene TRBJ1-5; a weak D match, TRBD1 (5 bases). The germline CDR1 and CDR2 sequences are SGHTA and FQGNSA. V was pared by 2 bases and J by 5 bases, with 7 bases between. The CDR3 contains 13 residues. This CDR3 reads CASSLQGDQPQHF. CDR3 DNA sequence: TGTGCCAGCAGCTTACAGGGTGATCAGCCCCAGCATTTT.

J is TRBJ2-7 and V is TRBV6-6; maybe TRBD1 (5 bases). The CDR3 runs 14 residues. Germline V lookup: CDR1 MNHNY, CDR2 SVGAGI (reference sequence). V lost 4 bases to trimming and J lost 2 bases, with 12 bases between them. The CDR3 is CASSSTGRPYEQYF. In DNA form, the CDR3 reads TGTGCCAGCAGTTCAACAGGACGTCCCTACGAGCAGTACTTC.

This clonotype was detected a few times. The chain is built from TRBV11-3 and TRBJ2-1; TRBD1 agrees at 11 bases. Germline CDR1 is SGHNT and CDR2 is YENEEA. This CDR3 is 15 amino acids long. V lost 4 bases, J lost 7 bases, and 6 bases stayed unmatched. This CDR3 is CASSSGTGGRNEQFF. The CDR3 DNA is TGTGCCAGCAGCTCCGGGACAGGGGGGAGAAATGAGCAGTTCTTC.

This clonotype came up a few times. The rearrangement joins TRBV13 to TRBJ2-3; D not certain. V was pared by 4 bases and J by 2 bases, with 4 bases between. Germline V gene lookup returns CDR1 PRHDT and CDR2 FYEKMQ (reference sequence). The CDR3 runs 12 residues. CDR3 amino acids: CASSYPTDTQYF. The DNA for the CDR3 is TGTGCCAGCAGCTACCCCACAGATACGCAGTATTTT.

This clonotype was observed many times. The chain links TRBV12-3 or TRBV12-4 to TRBJ2-7; 8 nucleotides align to TRBD1. Unmatched junction bases numbered 10, after V lost 6 bases and J lost 6 bases. This CDR3 is 14 amino acids long. The CDR3 nucleotides are TGTGCCAGCAGAACACAGGGGGGTCTCGTCGAGCAGTACTTC. As protein: CASRTQGGLVEQYF.

Notes on this clonotype: A read error is possible here, since a much larger clone lies one base away. The V call is TRBV7-2, the J call TRBJ1-2; perhaps TRBD1 as D (6 bases). CDR1 is SGHTA, CDR2 FQGNSA, per germline. CDR3 size: 15 residues. The CDR3 here is CASSIPHREGYGYIF. The CDR3 nucleotides read TGTGCCAGCAGCATCCCACACAGGGAAGGCTATGGCTACATCTTC. The variable domain in full, completed from reference TRBV7-2 and TRBJ1-2, reads GAGVSQSPSNKVTEKGKDVELRCDPISGHTALYWYRQSLGQGLEFLIYFQGNSAPDKSGLPSDRFSAERTGGSVSTLTIQRTQQEDSAVYLCASSIPHREGYGYIFGSGTRLTVV.

The genes are TRBV7-2 and TRBJ2-5; a possible D gene is TRBD2 (5 bases). V was shortened by 4 bases and J by 7 bases, with 13 bases between the two germline ends. Germline V CDR1 and CDR2: SGHTA, FQGNSA. This CDR3 comprises 13 residues. The CDR3 spells CASSSDGVSTQYF. Written as DNA, the CDR3 is TGTGCCAGCAGCTCCGACGGGGTTTCGACCCAGTACTTC.

Concerning this clonotype: This may stem from a read error, because a much larger clone lies one nucleotide away. The J gene is TRBJ2-1, the V gene TRBV2; D remains ambiguous. From germline, CDR1 is SNHLY and CDR2 FYNNEI. The CDR3 loop spans 14 amino acids. In DNA, the CDR3 is TGTGCCAGCAGTGCGAGGAGCTCCCACAATGAGCAGTTCTTC. Its protein product is CASSARSSHNEQFF.